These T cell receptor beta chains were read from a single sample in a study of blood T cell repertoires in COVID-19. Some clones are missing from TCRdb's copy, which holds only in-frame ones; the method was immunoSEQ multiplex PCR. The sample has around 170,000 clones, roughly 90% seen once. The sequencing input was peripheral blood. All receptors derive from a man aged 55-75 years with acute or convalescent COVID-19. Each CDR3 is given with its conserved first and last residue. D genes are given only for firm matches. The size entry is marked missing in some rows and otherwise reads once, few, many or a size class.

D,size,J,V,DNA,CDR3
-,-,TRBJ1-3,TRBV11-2,TGTGCCAGCAGCCTAACCGCTGGAAACACCATATATTTT,CASSLTAGNTIYF
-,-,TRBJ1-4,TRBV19,TGTGCCAGTATCAAATCTAGCGGAAGCCGTGAAAAACTGTTTTTT,CASIKSSGSREKLFF
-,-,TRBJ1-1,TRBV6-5,TGTGCCAGCTACGAGGGACATATGAACACTGAAGCTTTCTTT,CASYEGHMNTEAFF
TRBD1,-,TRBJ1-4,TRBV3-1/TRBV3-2,TGTGCCAGCAGCCAGCCCGGGACAGGTACCCAGGTGGAAAAACTGTTTTTT,CASSQPGTGTQVEKLFF
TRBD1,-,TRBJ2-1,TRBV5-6,TGTGCCAGCAGCCAGCCGACAGGGGGTTACTACAATGAGCAGTTCTTC,CASSQPTGGYYNEQFF
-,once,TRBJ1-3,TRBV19,TGTGCCAGTATTAGAGACAGCGTCGGAAACACCATATATTTT,CASIRDSVGNTIYF
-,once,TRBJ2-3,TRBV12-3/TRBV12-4,TGTGCCAGCACCAGAAGCACAGATACGCAGTATTTT,CASTRSTDTQYF
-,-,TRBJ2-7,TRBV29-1,TGCAGCGTGACGATACAGGGTTACGAGCAGTACTTC,CSVTIQGYEQYF
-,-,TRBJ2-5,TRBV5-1,TGCGCCAGCAGCTTGTCATCTCTCGACAGACAAGAGACCCAGTACTTC,CASSLSSLDRQETQYF
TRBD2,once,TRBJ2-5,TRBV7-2,TGTGCCAGCAGCCCCGCCCCTGCGGGGGGGCGAGAGACCCAGTACTTC,CASSPAPAGGRETQYF
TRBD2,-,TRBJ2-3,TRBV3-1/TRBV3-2,TGTGCCAGCAGCCAAGCGGGGGGGCCTGCAGATACGCAGTATTTT,CASSQAGGPADTQYF
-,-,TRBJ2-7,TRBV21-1,TGTGCCACCCCTTTTAAGTGGACAGGTACGATCTCGTACGAGCAGTACTTC,CATPFKWTGTISYEQYF
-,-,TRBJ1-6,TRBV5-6,TGTGCCAGCAGCCTGCCAGGGACAAGCAACTCACCCCTCCACTTT,CASSLPGTSNSPLHF
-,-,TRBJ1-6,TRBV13,TGTGCCAGCAGCTTGGAGGGTGGCGCCTATAATTCACCCCTCCACTTT,CASSLEGGAYNSPLHF
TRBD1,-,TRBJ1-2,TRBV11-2,TGTGCCAGCAGCGGGACAGGGGTGGGTGGCTACACCTTC,CASSGTGVGGYTF
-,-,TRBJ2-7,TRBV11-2,TGTGCCAGCAGCGTCTCAACAGGTGATTTCTACGAGCAGTACTTC,CASSVSTGDFYEQYF
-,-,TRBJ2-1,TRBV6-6,TGTGCCAGCAGTGTGGAGGGACCTTTTTTCTTC,CASSVEGPFFF
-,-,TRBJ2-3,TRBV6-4,TGTGCCAGCAGTGAAGGGTCCGGGGTCACAGATACGCAGTATTTT,CASSEGSGVTDTQYF